The clone carrying this T cell receptor beta chain was seen repeatedly, ten times or more. Its specificity is unknown. This record belongs to a study of identical twins. Study-wide points: Models, which agreed with sharing between unrelated individuals, nonetheless underestimated the out-of-frame TCR alpha sharing seen in monozygotic twins.

Per the germline V gene, CDR1 is MNHEY and CDR2 is SMNVEV (reference sequence). V gave up 4 bases and J gave up 2 bases, with 10 bases separating them. This CDR3 is 14 amino acids long. The cDNA had a unique molecular identifier and a template-switch universal primer site. TCRdb reanalysed the 5' RACE reads using MiXCR and keeps one entry per CDR3 protein. The table lists some 1,700,000 distinct CDR3 sequences, around a third of them singletons. V is TRBV27 and J is TRBJ2-3; possibly TRBD1 or TRBD2 for D (5 bases each). The TCR comes from a newborn girl in good health. The source material was cord blood. The CDR3 region is CASSSRGLTDTQYF. DNA of the CDR3: TGTGCCAGCAGTTCACGGGGCCTCACAGATACGCAGTATTTT.